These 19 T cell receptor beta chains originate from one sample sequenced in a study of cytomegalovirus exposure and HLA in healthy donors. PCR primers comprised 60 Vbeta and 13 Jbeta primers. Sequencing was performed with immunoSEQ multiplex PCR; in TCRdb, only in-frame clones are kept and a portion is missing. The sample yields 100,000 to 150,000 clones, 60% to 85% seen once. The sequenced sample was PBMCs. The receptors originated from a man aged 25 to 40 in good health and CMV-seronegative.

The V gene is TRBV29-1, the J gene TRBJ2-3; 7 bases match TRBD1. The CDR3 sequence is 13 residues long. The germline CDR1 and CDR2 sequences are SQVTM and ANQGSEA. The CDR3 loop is CRASGQFTDTQYF. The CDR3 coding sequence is TGCAGAGCCTCGGGACAGTTCACAGATACGCAGTATTTT.

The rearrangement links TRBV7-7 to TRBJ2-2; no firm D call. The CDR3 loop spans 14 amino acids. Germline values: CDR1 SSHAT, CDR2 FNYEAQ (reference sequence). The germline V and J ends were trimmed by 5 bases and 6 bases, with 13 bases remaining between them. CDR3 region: CASSPNTVSGELFF. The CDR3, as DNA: TGTGCCAGCAGCCCGAATACGGTCTCCGGGGAGCTGTTTTTT. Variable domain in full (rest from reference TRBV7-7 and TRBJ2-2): GAGVSQSPRYKVTKRGQDVTLRCDPISSHATLYWYQQALGQGPEFLTYFNYEAQPDKSGLPSDRFSAERPEGSISTLTIQRTEQRDSAMYRCASSPNTVSGELFFGEGSRLTVL.

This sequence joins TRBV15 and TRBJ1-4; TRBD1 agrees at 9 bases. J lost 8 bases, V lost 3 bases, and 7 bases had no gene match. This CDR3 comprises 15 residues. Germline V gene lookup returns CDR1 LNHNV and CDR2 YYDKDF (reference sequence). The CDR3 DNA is TGTGCCACCAGCAGGGGGGGACAGGGAAGAGAAAAACTGTTTTTT. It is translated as CATSRGGQGREKLFF.

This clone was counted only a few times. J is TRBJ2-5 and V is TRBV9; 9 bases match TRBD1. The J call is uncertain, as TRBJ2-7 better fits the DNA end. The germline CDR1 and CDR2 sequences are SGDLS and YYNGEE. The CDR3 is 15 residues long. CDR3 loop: CASSVGTGQTYEQYF. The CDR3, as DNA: TGTGCCAGCAGCGTGGGGACAGGGCAGACCTACGAGCAGTACTTC.

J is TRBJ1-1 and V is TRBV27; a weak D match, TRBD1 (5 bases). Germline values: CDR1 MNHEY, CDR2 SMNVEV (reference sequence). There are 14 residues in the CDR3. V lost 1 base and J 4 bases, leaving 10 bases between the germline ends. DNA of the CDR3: TGTGCCAGCAGTTTATGGAGGGACCTCACTGAAGCTTTCTTT. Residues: CASSLWRDLTEAFF.

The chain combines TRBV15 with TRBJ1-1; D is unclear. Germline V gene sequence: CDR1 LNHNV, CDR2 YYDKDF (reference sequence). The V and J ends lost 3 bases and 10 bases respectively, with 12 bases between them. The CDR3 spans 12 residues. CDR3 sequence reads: CATSSQPGRAFF. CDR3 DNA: TGTGCCACCAGCAGCCAGCCTGGGAGAGCTTTCTTT.

The CDR3 here is CASSLQTSGRWDTQYF. The CDR3 DNA follows: TGCGCCAGCAGCTTACAGACTAGCGGGAGGTGGGATACGCAGTATTTT. This chain links TRBV5-1 with TRBJ2-3, with TRBD2 matching 13 bases. CDR3 length: 16 residues. The V gene's germline CDR1 is SGHRS and CDR2 YFSETQ. V trimming: 2 bases; J trimming: 6 bases; junction bases outside the gene matches: 6.

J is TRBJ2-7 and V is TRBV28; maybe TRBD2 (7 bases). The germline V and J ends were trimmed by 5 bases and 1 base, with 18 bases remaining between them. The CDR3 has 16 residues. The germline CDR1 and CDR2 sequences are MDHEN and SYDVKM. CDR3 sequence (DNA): TGTGCCAGCAGTCCGAGGGGGGGGTTTCTATCCTACGAGCAGTACTTC. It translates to CASSPRGGFLSYEQYF.

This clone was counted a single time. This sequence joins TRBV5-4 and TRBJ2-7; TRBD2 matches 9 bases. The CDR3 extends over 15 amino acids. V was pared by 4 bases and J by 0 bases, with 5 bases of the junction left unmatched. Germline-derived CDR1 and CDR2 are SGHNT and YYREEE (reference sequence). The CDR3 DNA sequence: TGTGCCAGCAGCGCTAGCGGGATCAGCTCCTACGAGCAGTACTTC. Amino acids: CASSASGISSYEQYF.

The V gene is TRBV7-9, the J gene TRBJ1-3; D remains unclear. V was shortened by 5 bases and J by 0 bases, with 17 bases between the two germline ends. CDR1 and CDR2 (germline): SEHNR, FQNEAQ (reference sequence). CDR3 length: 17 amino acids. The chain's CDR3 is CASSLGGGVYSGNTIYF. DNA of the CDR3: TGTGCCAGCAGCCTCGGCGGCGGCGTATACTCTGGAAACACCATATATTTT.

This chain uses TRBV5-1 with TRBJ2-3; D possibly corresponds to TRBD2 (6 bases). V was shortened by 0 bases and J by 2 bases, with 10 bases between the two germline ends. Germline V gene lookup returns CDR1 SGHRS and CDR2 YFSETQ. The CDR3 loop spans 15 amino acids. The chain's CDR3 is CASSLGTGDTDTQYF. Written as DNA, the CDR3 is TGCGCCAGCAGCTTGGGGACGGGAGACACAGATACGCAGTATTTT.

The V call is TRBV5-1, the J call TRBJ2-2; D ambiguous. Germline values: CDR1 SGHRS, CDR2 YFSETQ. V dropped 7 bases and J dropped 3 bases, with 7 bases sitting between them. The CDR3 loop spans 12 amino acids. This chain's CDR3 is CASPQDTGELFF. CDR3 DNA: TGCGCCAGCCCCCAGGACACCGGGGAGCTGTTTTTT.

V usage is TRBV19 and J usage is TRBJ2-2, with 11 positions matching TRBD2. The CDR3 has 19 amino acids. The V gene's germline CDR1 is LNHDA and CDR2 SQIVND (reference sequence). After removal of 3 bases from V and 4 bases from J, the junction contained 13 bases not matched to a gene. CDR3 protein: CASSIPSSMTSGATGELFF. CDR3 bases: TGTGCCAGTAGTATCCCCAGTAGTATGACTAGCGGGGCCACCGGGGAGCTGTTTTTT.

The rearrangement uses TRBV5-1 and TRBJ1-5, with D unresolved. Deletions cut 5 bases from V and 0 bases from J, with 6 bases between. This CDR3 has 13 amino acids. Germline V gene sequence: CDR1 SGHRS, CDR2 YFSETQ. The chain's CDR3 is CASRSNSNQPQHF. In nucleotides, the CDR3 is TGCGCCAGCAGAAGCAATAGCAATCAGCCCCAGCATTTT.

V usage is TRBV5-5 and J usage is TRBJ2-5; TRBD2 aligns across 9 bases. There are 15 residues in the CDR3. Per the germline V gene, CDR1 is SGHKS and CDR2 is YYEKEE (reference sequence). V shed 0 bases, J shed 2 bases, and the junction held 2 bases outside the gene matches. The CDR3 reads CASSLVLAGQETQYF. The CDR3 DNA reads TGTGCCAGCAGCTTGGTCCTAGCGGGGCAAGAGACCCAGTACTTC.

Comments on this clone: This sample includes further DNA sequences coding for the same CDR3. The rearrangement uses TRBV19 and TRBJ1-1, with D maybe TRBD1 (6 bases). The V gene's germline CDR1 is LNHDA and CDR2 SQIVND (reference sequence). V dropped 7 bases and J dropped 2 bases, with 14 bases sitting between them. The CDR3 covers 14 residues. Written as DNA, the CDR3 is TGTGCCAGTACTAAGACAGGTGTCAACACTGAAGCTTTCTTT. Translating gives CASTKTGVNTEAFF.

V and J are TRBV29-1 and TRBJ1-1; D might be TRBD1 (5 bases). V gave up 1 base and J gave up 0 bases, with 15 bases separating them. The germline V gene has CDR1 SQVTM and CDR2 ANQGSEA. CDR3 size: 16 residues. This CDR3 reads CSVEGQGNTMNTEAFF. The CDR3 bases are TGCAGCGTTGAAGGCCAGGGAAATACGATGAACACTGAAGCTTTCTTT.

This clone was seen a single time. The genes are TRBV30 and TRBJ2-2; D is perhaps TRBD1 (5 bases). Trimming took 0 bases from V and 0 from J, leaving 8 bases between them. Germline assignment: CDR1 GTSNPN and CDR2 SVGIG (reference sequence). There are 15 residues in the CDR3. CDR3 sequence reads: CAWSVDTSNTGELFF. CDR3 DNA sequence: TGTGCCTGGAGTGTGGACACCTCGAACACCGGGGAGCTGTTTTTT.

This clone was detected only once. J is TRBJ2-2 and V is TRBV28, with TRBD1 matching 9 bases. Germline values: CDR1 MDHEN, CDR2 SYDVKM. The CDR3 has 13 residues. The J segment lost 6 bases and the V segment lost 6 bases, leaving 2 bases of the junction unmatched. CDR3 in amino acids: CASRQGASGELFF. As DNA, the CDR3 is TGTGCCAGCAGACAGGGGGCCTCCGGGGAGCTGTTTTTT.